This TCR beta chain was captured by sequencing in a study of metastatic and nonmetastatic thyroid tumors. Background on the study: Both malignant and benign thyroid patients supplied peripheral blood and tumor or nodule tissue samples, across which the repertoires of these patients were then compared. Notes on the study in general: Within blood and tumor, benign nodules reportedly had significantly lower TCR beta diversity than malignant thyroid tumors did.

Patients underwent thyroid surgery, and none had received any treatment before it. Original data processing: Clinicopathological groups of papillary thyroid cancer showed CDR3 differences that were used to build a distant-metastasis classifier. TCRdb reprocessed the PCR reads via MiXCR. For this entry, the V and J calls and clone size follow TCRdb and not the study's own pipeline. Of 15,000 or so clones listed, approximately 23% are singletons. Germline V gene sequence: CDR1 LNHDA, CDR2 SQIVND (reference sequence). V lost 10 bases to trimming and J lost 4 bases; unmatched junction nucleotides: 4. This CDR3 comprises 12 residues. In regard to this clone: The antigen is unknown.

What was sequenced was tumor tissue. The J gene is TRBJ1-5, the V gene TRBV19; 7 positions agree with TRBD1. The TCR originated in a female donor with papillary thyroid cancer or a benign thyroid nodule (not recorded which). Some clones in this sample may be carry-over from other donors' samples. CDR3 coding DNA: TGTGCCACTCAGACAGGGAATCAGCCCCAGCATTTT. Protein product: CATQTGNQPQHF. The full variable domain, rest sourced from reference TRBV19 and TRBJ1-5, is DGGITQSPKYLFRKEGQNVTLSCEQNLNHDAMYWYRQDPGQGLRLIYYSQIVNDFQKGDIAEGYSVSREKKESFPLTVTSAQKNPTAFYLCATQTGNQPQHFGDGTRLSIL.